A single TCR beta chain is shown here with its context. These data come from a study of shared clonotypes between healthy human individuals. The assay was immunoSEQ multiplex PCR, and TCRdb's table has in-frame clones only and misses some. The sample has hundreds of thousands of clones, approximately 79% seen once. Germline CDR1 is SSHAT and CDR2 is FNYEAQ (reference sequence). The junction had 8 bases not matched to a gene; V was cut back by 7 bases and J by 4 bases. The CDR3 loop spans 14 amino acids. The chain uses TRBV7-7 and TRBJ2-5, with 8 bases that match TRBD1. The sequence was obtained from a woman in her twenties or thirties in good health. Sequencing was carried out using memory CD4+ T cells sorted from blood. Subset given: CD45RA-negative fraction. The CDR3 sequence is CASTPSGTGETQYF. In nucleotides, the CDR3 is TGTGCCAGCACCCCGTCAGGGACAGGAGAGACCCAGTACTTC.